These 31 T cell receptor beta chains share one sample of origin, sequenced in a study of breast tumors, draining lymph nodes, adjacent tissues. TCRdb reanalysed the multiplex PCR reads using MiXCR and keeps one entry per CDR3 protein. Among 7,500 or so distinct CDR3 sequences, about 70% were seen once, and the ten largest hold under 55%. The sample taken for sequencing was tumor-adjacent breast tissue. The receptors stem from a female donor with breast cancer. Some clones in this sample may be carry-over from other donors' samples.

This clonotype was detected only once. The DNA for the CDR3 is TGCGCCAGCAGCGACAGGGGGGATTCACCCCTCCACTTT. Residues: CASSDRGDSPLHF. The chain links TRBV4-1 to TRBJ1-6, with 9 bases lining up with TRBD1. The CDR3 is 13 amino acids. V was clipped by 5 bases and J by 8 bases; unmatched bases: 1. Per germline, CDR1 MGHRA and CDR2 YSYEKL.

This clonotype was seen a single time. This rearrangement joins TRBV7-9 to TRBJ2-5, with D hard to call. Germline assignment: CDR1 SEHNR and CDR2 FQNEAQ (reference sequence). CDR3 length: 15 residues. Trimming left V 0 bases short and J 1 base short, with 9 bases between. For the CDR3, the DNA is TGTGCCAGCAGCTTAGCGTCTCGATTCCAAGAGACCCAGTACTTC. Translating gives CASSLASRFQETQYF.

On this clonotype: Mismatch with germline at one junction end may stem from a read error. The rearrangement joins TRBV20-1 to TRBJ2-5; the match to TRBD2 covers 7 bases. The J call could be wrong; TRBJ2-7 is a better fit for the DNA end. Germline CDR1 DFQATT, CDR2 SNEGSKA (reference sequence). This CDR3 is built from 17 residues. The CDR3 sequence is CGARDRGGGRAPTEQYF. CDR3 nucleotides: TGCGGTGCTAGAGATCGGGGTGGCGGGAGAGCTCCTACCGAGCAGTACTTC.

This clonotype was detected ten times or more. CDR3 nucleotide sequence: TGTGCCAGTAGTATGAGACAGGGGCCCACAGATACGCAGTATTTT. Residues: CASSMRQGPTDTQYF. The chain couples TRBV19 to TRBJ2-3; TRBD1 agrees at 8 bases. V gave up 3 bases and J gave up 2 bases; unmatched junction bases: 4. The CDR3 is made up of 15 amino acids. Germline V gene sequence: CDR1 LNHDA, CDR2 SQIVND (reference sequence).

This clonotype is medium-sized within its sample. The J gene is TRBJ2-3, the V gene TRBV20-1, with D perhaps TRBD1 (5 bases). V was pared by 4 bases and J by 1 base, with 9 bases between. This CDR3 is 13 amino acids long. CDR1 is DFQATT, CDR2 SNEGSKA, per germline (reference sequence). In DNA form, the CDR3 reads TGCAGTGCTACCCTACAGGGCACAGATACGCAGTATTTT. Encoded protein: CSATLQGTDTQYF.

The chain couples TRBV7-9 to TRBJ2-7; 7 bases are shared with TRBD1. Looked up from germline, CDR1 is SEHNR and CDR2 is FQNEAQ (reference sequence). The CDR3 is 14 amino acids. The V gene end was trimmed by 5 bases and the J gene end by 3 bases; junction bases not matched to a gene: 7. For the CDR3, the DNA is TGTGCCAGCAGCCACCGGGACAGAAACTACGAGCAGTACTTC. Amino acid sequence: CASSHRDRNYEQYF.

The V gene is TRBV6-6, the J gene TRBJ2-3; 9 bases are shared with TRBD2. This CDR3 has 15 amino acids. The germline V gene has CDR1 MNHNY and CDR2 SVGAGI (reference sequence). With V trimmed by 5 bases and J by 1 base, 4 bases remained unmatched. The CDR3 bases are TGTGCCAGCAGTCCGGGACTAGCCCGCACAGATACGCAGTATTTT. Its protein is CASSPGLARTDTQYF.

In this sample, this clonotype is medium-sized. The chain is built from TRBV20-1 and TRBJ2-3, with a tentative D call TRBD1 (6 bases). V was pared by 3 bases and J by 5 bases, with 6 bases between. Per germline, CDR1 DFQATT and CDR2 SNEGSKA (reference sequence). The CDR3 spans 11 residues. CDR3 protein: CSARDRDTQYF. The CDR3 DNA sequence: TGCAGTGCTAGGGACAGAGATACGCAGTATTTT.

The gene calls are TRBV20-1 and TRBJ2-2, with D maybe TRBD1 (7 bases). Germline CDR1 DFQATT, CDR2 SNEGSKA (reference sequence). Trimming stripped 0 bases from V and 12 bases from J, with 32 bases between. The CDR3 is 19 amino acids. DNA for the CDR3: TGCAGTGCTAGAGAAGTTTCGGACAGGATGGGACTCGTAACGGGGAAGCTGTTTTTT. Its translation is CSAREVSDRMGLVTGKLFF.

In its sample, this clonotype was seen a few times. The V and J genes are TRBV10-3 and TRBJ1-2; possibly TRBD1 for D (5 bases). Germline assignment: CDR1 ENHRY and CDR2 SYGVKD. V lost 2 bases and J 13 bases, leaving 14 bases between the germline ends. The CDR3 runs 12 residues. The chain's CDR3 is CAISETGVGITF. The CDR3 nucleotides are TGTGCCATCAGTGAGACGGGGGTCGGGATCACCTTC.

The CDR3 nucleotides read TGTGCCAGCAGCGCACCTAGCGGGAGGAGGGACGAGCAGTACTTC. It encodes CASSAPSGRRDEQYF. The J gene is TRBJ2-7, the V gene TRBV7-8; 11 nucleotides line up with TRBD2. This CDR3 is built from 15 residues. The ends lost 5 bases at V and 5 bases at J; junction bases unmatched: 8. The germline V gene encodes CDR1 SGHVS and CDR2 FQNEAQ.

The chain has TRBV7-9 and TRBJ2-1; either TRBD1 or TRBD2 may supply D (5 bases each). Germline CDR1 reads SEHNR; CDR2 reads FQNEAQ (reference sequence). The CDR3 has 15 amino acids. V shed 1 base and J shed 4 bases, with 11 bases lying between them. This chain's CDR3 is CASSLDGTSYNEQFF. The DNA for the CDR3 is TGTGCCAGCAGCTTAGATGGGACGTCATACAATGAGCAGTTCTTC. The entire variable domain, with the rest obtained from reference TRBV7-9 and TRBJ2-1, is as follows: DTGVSQNPRHKITKRGQNVTFRCDPISEHNRLYWYRQTLGQGPEFLTYFQNEAQLEKSRLLSDRFSAERPKGSFSTLEIQRTEQGDSAMYLCASSLDGTSYNEQFFGPGTRLTVL.

The rearrangement links TRBV25-1 to TRBJ2-7, with a tentative D call TRBD1 (5 bases). This CDR3 is 16 amino acids long. Per the germline V gene, CDR1 is MGHDK and CDR2 is SYGVNS. V was cut by 3 bases and J by 5 bases, with 20 bases left in between. Here the CDR3 DNA reads TGTGCCAGCAGTGATCTTCAGCAGGGTGGGGAAAACGAGCAGTACTTC. Translating it yields CASSDLQQGGENEQYF.

The table lists this clonotype with a few counts. This chain joins TRBV7-8 and TRBJ2-7, with unresolved D. Per the germline V gene, CDR1 is SGHVS and CDR2 is FQNEAQ. The CDR3 has 11 amino acids. Trimming removed 4 bases at V and 2 bases at J, with 3 bases between. The CDR3 sequence: CASSSAYEQYF. The CDR3 coding sequence is TGTGCCAGCAGCTCAGCCTACGAGCAGTACTTC. Together with reference TRBV7-8 and TRBJ2-7, the CDR3 gives the full variable domain: GAGVSQSPRYKVAKRGQDVALRCDPISGHVSLFWYQQALGQGPEFLTYFQNEAQLDKSGLPSDRFFAERPEGSVSTLKIQRTQQEDSAVYLCASSSAYEQYFGPGTRLTVT.

The V gene is TRBV10-2, the J gene TRBJ2-5; 7 bases agree with TRBD1. Germline values: CDR1 WSHSY, CDR2 SAAADI. The V segment lost 10 bases and the J segment 1 base; nucleotides outside the gene matches: 3. The CDR3 is 12 residues long. CDR3: CATRTGQETQYF. CDR3 nucleotides: TGCGCCACCCGGACAGGCCAAGAGACCCAGTACTTC.

As DNA, the CDR3 is TGTGCCAGTAGTATGTCCAGGGAGGGGCGGAATGAGCAGTTCTTC. As protein: CASSMSREGRNEQFF. The V call is TRBV19, the J call TRBJ2-1, with TRBD2 matching 7 bases. Germline values: CDR1 LNHDA, CDR2 SQIVND (reference sequence). Unmatched junction bases numbered 9, after V lost 3 bases and J lost 7 bases. The CDR3 is 15 amino acids.

The chain has TRBV12-3 or TRBV12-4 and TRBJ2-2; D could derive from TRBD1 or TRBD2 (5 bases each). V was clipped by 7 bases and J by 3 bases, with 15 bases between them. The CDR3 is 15 residues long. The CDR3 is CASTRWGPDTGELFF. As DNA, the CDR3 is TGTGCCAGCACCAGGTGGGGACCAGACACCGGGGAGCTGTTTTTT.

J is TRBJ2-7 and V is TRBV19; 11 bases are shared with TRBD2. J was trimmed by 2 bases and V by 3 bases; bases with no gene match: 3. The CDR3 extends over 15 amino acids. Germline-derived CDR1 and CDR2 are LNHDA and SQIVND (reference sequence). The CDR3 reads CASSMGLADPYEQYF. The CDR3 nucleotides are TGTGCCAGTAGTATGGGACTAGCGGACCCCTACGAGCAGTACTTC.

This clonotype was seen a handful of times. This sequence joins TRBV5-1 and TRBJ2-7, with 7 bases lining up with TRBD1. With 0 bases clipped from V and 9 bases from J, the junction kept 9 bases outside the gene matches. There are 14 residues in the CDR3. From germline, CDR1 is SGHRS and CDR2 YFSETQ. The CDR3 here is CASSLGTGGDGQYF. The CDR3 nucleotides are TGCGCCAGCAGCTTGGGGACAGGCGGTGATGGGCAGTACTTC.

The rearrangement uses TRBV4-2 and TRBJ2-7; D could derive from TRBD1 or TRBD2 (6 bases each). Trimming removed 0 bases from V and 3 bases from J, with 18 bases in between. The CDR3 totals 17 residues. CDR1 and CDR2 from the germline V gene are LGHNA and YNFKEQ. CDR3 loop: CASSQDQGSSGNYEQYF. The CDR3 nucleotides read TGTGCCAGCAGCCAAGACCAGGGGAGTAGCGGCAACTACGAGCAGTACTTC.

This clonotype turned up a few times. J is TRBJ1-1 and V is TRBV19; no reliable D call. Germline V gene data show CDR1 as LNHDA and CDR2 as SQIVND (reference sequence). Trimming stripped 6 bases from V and 1 base from J, with 3 bases between. The CDR3 runs 11 residues. In DNA, the CDR3 is TGTGCCAGTAGAAGGAACACTGAAGCTTTCTTT. Its protein is CASRRNTEAFF.

This clonotype is classed as medium-sized (0.01 to 0.1%). The chain carries TRBV2 and TRBJ2-7; 9 nucleotides line up with TRBD1. Unmatched junction bases numbered 7, after V lost 5 bases and J lost 2 bases. The CDR3 runs to 15 residues. Germline loops: CDR1 SNHLY, CDR2 FYNNEI. The CDR3 sequence: CASSPIRQGAYEQYF. CDR3 DNA sequence: TGTGCCAGCAGTCCAATTCGACAGGGGGCCTACGAGCAGTACTTC. The entire variable domain, with the rest obtained from reference TRBV2 and TRBJ2-7, is as follows: EPEVTQTPSHQVTQMGQEVILRCVPISNHLYFYWYRQILGQKVEFLVSFYNNEISEKSEIFDDQFSVERPDGSNFTLKIRSTKLEDSAMYFCASSPIRQGAYEQYFGPGTRLTVT.

The genes are TRBV7-8 and TRBJ2-3; TRBD2 aligns across 14 bases. The CDR3 spans 15 residues. The germline V gene has CDR1 SGHVS and CDR2 FQNEAQ. J was trimmed by 4 bases and V by 5 bases; bases with no gene match: 2. The CDR3 loop is CASSGTSGSADTQYF. The CDR3 DNA sequence: TGTGCCAGCAGCGGGACTAGCGGGAGCGCAGATACGCAGTATTTT.

This clonotype was observed a handful of times. The chain recombines TRBV2 with TRBJ1-6; 8 nucleotides line up with TRBD1. This CDR3 is 13 amino acids long. Germline V gene data show CDR1 as SNHLY and CDR2 as FYNNEI. V gave up 7 bases and J gave up 10 bases; unmatched junction bases: 6. The CDR3 DNA follows: TGTGCCAGCATTCAGGGGGCGCGGTCACCCCTCCACTTT. The encoded protein is CASIQGARSPLHF.

This chain uses TRBV5-4 with TRBJ1-4; TRBD1 might be the D (6 bases). In germline, CDR1 is SGHNT, CDR2 YYREEE (reference sequence). The CDR3 spans 15 residues. V shed 4 bases and J shed 4 bases, with 14 bases lying between them. CDR3 in amino acids: CASSDNRGINEKLFF. In DNA, the CDR3 is TGTGCCAGCAGCGACAATAGGGGGATTAATGAAAAACTGTTTTTT.

The J gene is TRBJ1-6, the V gene TRBV5-1, with a possible D match to TRBD1 (5 bases). V was cut by 5 bases and J by 3 bases, with 9 bases left in between. Germline assignment: CDR1 SGHRS and CDR2 YFSETQ. The CDR3 is made up of 14 amino acids. The CDR3 here is CASRTDLYNSPLHF. CDR3 nucleotide sequence: TGCGCCAGCAGGACAGATCTCTATAATTCACCCCTCCACTTT.

This chain joins TRBV24-1 and TRBJ2-1, with D uncertain. Germline V gives CDR1 KGHDR, CDR2 SFDVKD. This CDR3 is built from 12 residues. Trimming took off 4 bases at V and 2 bases at J, with 2 bases between the two ends. CDR3 nucleotide sequence: TGTGCCACCAGTGACCCCTACAATGAGCAGTTCTTC. It translates to CATSDPYNEQFF.

This rearrangement joins TRBV11-2 to TRBJ1-3; a weak D match, TRBD1 (5 bases). The CDR3 is 19 residues long. Germline V gene sequence: CDR1 SGHAT, CDR2 FQNNGV. Trimming removed 1 base at V and 2 bases at J, with 21 bases between. The CDR3: CASSLAFYQGVRTGNTIYF. CDR3 bases: TGTGCCAGCAGCTTAGCATTTTACCAGGGAGTCCGGACTGGAAACACCATATATTTT.

The chain is built from TRBV7-2 and TRBJ2-7, with D possibly being TRBD2 (6 bases). The germline V and J ends were trimmed by 5 bases and 1 base, with 18 bases remaining between them. CDR1 is SGHTA and CDR2 is FQGNSA in the germline V gene. CDR3 size: 16 residues. CDR3 protein: CASSPRVLRGSYEQYF. The CDR3 DNA reads TGTGCCAGCAGCCCTCGCGTGTTGCGGGGATCCTACGAGCAGTACTTC.

The rearrangement links TRBV20-1 to TRBJ1-2; D gene ambiguous. The V end was cut by 3 bases, the J end by 3 bases, with 11 bases between. Germline CDR1 is DFQATT and CDR2 is SNEGSKA (reference sequence). CDR3 length: 13 residues. CDR3 loop: CSASPRTYYGYTF. CDR3 coding DNA: TGCAGTGCTAGTCCCCGGACCTACTATGGCTACACCTTC.

J is TRBJ1-2 and V is TRBV6-1; 9 nucleotides align to TRBD1. The length of the CDR3 is 14 residues. Germline loops: CDR1 MNHNS, CDR2 SASEGT. Trimming took 5 bases from V and 5 from J; bases not matched to a gene: 6. CDR3 amino acids: CASSTGTGSYGYTF. For the CDR3, the DNA is TGTGCCAGCAGTACCGGGACAGGGAGTTATGGCTACACCTTC.